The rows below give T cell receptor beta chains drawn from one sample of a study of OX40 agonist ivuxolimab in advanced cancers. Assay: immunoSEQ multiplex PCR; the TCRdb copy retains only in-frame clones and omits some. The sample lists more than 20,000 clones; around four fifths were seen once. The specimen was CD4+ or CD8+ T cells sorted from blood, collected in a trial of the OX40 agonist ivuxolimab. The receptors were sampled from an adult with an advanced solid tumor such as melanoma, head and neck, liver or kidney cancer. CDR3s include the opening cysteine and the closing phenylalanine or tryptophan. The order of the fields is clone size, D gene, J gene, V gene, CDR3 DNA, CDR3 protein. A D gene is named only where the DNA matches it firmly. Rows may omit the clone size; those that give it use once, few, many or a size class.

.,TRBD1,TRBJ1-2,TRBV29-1,TGCAGCGTTGTTCCCGGGACAGGAAACTATGGCTACACCTTC,CSVVPGTGNYGYTF
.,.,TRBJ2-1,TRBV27,TGTGCCAGCAGTTTCAACAAGCCTTACTACAATGAGCAGTTCTTC,CASSFNKPYYNEQFF
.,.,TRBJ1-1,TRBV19,TGTGCCAGTAGTATCGGAGGTAAGACTGAAGCTTTCTTT,CASSIGGKTEAFF
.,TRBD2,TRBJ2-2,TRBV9,TGTGCCAGCAGCACCCGACCGCTAGCGGGATCGGCCGGGGAGCTGTTTTTT,CASSTRPLAGSAGELFF
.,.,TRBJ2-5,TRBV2,TGTGCCAGCAGTGAAACCTTAGGACAGATAGGCGAGACCCAGTACTTC,CASSETLGQIGETQYF
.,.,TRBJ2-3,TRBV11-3,TGTGCCAGCAGCTTAGGTTCGGTACAGATCCTCACAGATACGCAGTATTTT,CASSLGSVQILTDTQYF
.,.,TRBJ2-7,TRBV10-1,TGCGCCAGCAGTGAGTCGACAGGAGCGGAGCAGTACTTC,CASSESTGAEQYF
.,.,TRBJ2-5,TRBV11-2,TGTGCCAGCAGCCATGGTCAGGGGACCTACATCCAAGAGACCCAGTACTTC,CASSHGQGTYIQETQYF
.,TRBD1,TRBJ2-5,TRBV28,TGTGCCAGCAGCCCTGGACAGGGGGCGGTGGTGCGAGAGACCCAGTACTTC,CASSPGQGAVVRETQYF
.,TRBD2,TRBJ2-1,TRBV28,TGTGCCAGCAGTTTCTTCGAGCGGGGCTACAATGAGCAGTTCTTC,CASSFFERGYNEQFF
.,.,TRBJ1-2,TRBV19,TGTGCCAGTAGTATAGGGGGCGGATTCCGTAATGGCTACACCTTC,CASSIGGGFRNGYTF
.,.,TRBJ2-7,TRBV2,TGTGCCAGCAGGGGATTCGAGCAGTACTTC,CASRGFEQYF
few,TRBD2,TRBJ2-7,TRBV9,TGTGCCAGCAGCCCTAGCGGGTTGTCCTACGAGCAGTACTTC,CASSPSGLSYEQYF
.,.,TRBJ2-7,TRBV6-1,TGTGCCAGCAGTGAAGTAAACCAGGGGCCCTACGAGCAGTACTTC,CASSEVNQGPYEQYF
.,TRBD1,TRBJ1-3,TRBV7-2,TGTGCCAGCAGCCTGGACAGGGGGCCTGGAAACACCATATATTTT,CASSLDRGPGNTIYF
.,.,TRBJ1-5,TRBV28,TGTGCCAGCAGCCTCATCGAGGGGTTTAGAAATCAGCCCCAGCATTTT,CASSLIEGFRNQPQHF
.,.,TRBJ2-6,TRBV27,TGTGCCAGCACAAGCAGGGACGAACGCTCTGGGGCCAACGTCCTGACTTTC,CASTSRDERSGANVLTF
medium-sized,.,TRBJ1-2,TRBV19,TGTGCCAGTATAGAAAGCTACACCTTC,CASIESYTF
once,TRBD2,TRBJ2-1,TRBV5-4,TGTGCCAGCAGCGCACTAGCGGGAGGAAACTACAATGAGCAGTTCTTC,CASSALAGGNYNEQFF
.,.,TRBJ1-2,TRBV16,TGTGCCAGCAGCCAAGACGACTCTAACTATGGCTACACCTTC,CASSQDDSNYGYTF
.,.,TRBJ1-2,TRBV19,TGTGCCAGTAGTCCGAGTTCGGTCGAAGGCTACACCTTC,CASSPSSVEGYTF
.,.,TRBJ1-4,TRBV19,TGTGCCAGTAGTGCCCCGGGAGGTGAAAAACTGTTTTTT,CASSAPGGEKLFF
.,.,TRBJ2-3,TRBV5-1,TGCGCCAGCAGCACACGATGGACAGACTTGATAGATACGCAGTATTTT,CASSTRWTDLIDTQYF
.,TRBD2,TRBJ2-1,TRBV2,TGTGCCAGCAGTGAGACGGGAGGGGCCTACAATGAGCAGTTCTTC,CASSETGGAYNEQFF
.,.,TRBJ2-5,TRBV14,TGTGCCAGCAGCCAGGGCTGGGGGGAAGAGACCCAGTACTTC,CASSQGWGEETQYF
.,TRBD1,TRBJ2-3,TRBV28,TGTGCCAGCAGTCGTACAGGGGGCATCGATACGCAGTATTTT,CASSRTGGIDTQYF
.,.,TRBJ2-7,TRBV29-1,TGCAGCGCCCGAGGGGGGCCGTTCTACGAGCAGTACTTC,CSARGGPFYEQYF
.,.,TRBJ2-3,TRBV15,TGTGCCACCAGCAGAGAGGAGGCGGAGGGGGATACGCAGTATTTT,CATSREEAEGDTQYF
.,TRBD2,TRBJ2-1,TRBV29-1,TGCAGCGTTCGCACCTCTAGCGGGGGGCTCTACAATGAGCAGTTCTTC,CSVRTSSGGLYNEQFF
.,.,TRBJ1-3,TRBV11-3,TGTGCCAGCAGCCCGGCTACGGGTTCTGGAAACACCATATATTTT,CASSPATGSGNTIYF
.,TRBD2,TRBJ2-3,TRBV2,TGTGCCACCAAGTTGAGCGGGGGGGCGGGAGATACGCAGTATTTT,CATKLSGGAGDTQYF
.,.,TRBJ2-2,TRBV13,TGTGCCAGCAGCCAAGGCGGGAAAACCGGGGAGCTGTTTTTT,CASSQGGKTGELFF
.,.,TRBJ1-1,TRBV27,TGTGCCAGCAGTTTGGCGGGGGTGAACACTGAAGCTTTCTTT,CASSLAGVNTEAFF